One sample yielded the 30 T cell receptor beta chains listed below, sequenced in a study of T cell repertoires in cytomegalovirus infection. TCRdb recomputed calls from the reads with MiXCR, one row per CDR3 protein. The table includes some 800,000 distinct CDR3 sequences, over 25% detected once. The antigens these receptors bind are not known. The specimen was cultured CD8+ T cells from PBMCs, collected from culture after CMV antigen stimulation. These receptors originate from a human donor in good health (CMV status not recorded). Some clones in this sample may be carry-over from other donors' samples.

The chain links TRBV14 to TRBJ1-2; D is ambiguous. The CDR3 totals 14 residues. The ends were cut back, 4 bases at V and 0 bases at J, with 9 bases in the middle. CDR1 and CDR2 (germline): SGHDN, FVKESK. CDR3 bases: TGTGCCAGCAGCCGACCCGCAGCTAACTATGGCTACACCTTC. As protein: CASSRPAANYGYTF.

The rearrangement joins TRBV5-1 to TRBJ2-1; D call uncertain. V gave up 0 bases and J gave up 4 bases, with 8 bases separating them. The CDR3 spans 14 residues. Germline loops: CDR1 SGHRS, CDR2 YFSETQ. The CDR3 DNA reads TGCGCCAGCAGCTTGGAGGAGCAGTACAATGAGCAGTTCTTC. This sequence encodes CASSLEEQYNEQFF. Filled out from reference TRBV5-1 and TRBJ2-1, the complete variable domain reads KAGVTQTPRYLIKTRGQQVTLSCSPISGHRSVSWYQQTPGQGLQFLFEYFSETQRNKGNFPGRFSGRQFSNSRSEMNVSTLELGDSALYLCASSLEEQYNEQFFGPGTRLTVL.

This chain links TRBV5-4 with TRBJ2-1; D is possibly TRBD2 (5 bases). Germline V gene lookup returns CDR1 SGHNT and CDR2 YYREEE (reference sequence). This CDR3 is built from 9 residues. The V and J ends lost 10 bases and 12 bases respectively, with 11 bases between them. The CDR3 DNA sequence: TGTGCCGGGCGGGCGGGGCAGTTCTTC. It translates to CAGRAGQFF.

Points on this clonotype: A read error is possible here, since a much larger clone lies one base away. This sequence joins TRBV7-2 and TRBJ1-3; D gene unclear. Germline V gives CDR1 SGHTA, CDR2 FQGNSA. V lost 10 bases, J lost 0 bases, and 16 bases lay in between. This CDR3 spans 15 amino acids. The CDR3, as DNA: TGTGCCAACAAATTAGGACCGTACTCTGGAAACACCATATATTTT. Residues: CANKLGPYSGNTIYF.

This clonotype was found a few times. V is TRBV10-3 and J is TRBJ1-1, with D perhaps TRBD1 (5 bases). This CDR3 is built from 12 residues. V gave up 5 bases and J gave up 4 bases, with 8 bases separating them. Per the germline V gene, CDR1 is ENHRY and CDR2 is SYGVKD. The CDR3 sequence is CAISQGSTEAFF. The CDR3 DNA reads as TGTGCCATCAGTCAGGGAAGCACTGAAGCTTTCTTT.

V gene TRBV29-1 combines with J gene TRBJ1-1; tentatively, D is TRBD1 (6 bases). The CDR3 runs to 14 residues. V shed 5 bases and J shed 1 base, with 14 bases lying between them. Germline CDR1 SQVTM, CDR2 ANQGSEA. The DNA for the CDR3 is TGCAGCGTTCTCACAGGGACCAAGAACACTGAAGCTTTCTTT. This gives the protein CSVLTGTKNTEAFF.

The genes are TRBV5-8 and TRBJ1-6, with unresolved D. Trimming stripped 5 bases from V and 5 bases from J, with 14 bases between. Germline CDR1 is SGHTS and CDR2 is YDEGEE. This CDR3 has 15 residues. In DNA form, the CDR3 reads TGTGCCAGCAGTCTGGCTCGGATCGATAATTCACCCCTCCACTTT. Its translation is CASSLARIDNSPLHF.

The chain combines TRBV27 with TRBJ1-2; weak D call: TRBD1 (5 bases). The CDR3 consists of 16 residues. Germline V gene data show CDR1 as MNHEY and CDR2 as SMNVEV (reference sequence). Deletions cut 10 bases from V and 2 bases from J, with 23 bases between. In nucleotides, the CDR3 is TGTGCCACCCAGGGAAGGGGTGTGAATGGGAACTATGGCTACACCTTC. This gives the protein CATQGRGVNGNYGYTF.

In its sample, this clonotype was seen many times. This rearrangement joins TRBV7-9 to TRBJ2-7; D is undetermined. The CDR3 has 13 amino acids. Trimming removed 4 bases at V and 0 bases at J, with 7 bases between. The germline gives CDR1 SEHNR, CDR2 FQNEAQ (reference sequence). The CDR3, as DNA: TGTGCCAGCAGCTCGTACAGCTCCTACGAGCAGTACGTC. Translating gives CASSSYSSYEQYV.

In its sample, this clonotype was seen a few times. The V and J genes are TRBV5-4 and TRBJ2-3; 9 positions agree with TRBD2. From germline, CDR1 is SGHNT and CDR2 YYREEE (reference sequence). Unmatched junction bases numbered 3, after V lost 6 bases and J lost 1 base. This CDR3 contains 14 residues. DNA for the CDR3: TGTGCCAGCACCCGGACTAGCGGCACAGATACGCAGTATTTT. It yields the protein CASTRTSGTDTQYF.

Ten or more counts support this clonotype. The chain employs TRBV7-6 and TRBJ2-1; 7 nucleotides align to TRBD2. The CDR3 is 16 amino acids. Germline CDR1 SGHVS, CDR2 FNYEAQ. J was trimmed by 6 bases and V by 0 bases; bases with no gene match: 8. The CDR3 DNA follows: TGTGCCAGCAGCTTAGCGCAAGCGGGACCTCGCAATGAGCAGTTCTTC. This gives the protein CASSLAQAGPRNEQFF.

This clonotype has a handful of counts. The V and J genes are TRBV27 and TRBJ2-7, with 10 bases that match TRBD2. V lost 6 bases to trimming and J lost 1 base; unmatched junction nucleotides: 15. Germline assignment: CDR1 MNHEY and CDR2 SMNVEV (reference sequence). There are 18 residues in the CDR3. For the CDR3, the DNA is TGTGCCAGCAGCTCCACTGCGGAGACTAGCGGGCAGTCCTACGAGCAGTACGTC. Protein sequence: CASSSTAETSGQSYEQYV.

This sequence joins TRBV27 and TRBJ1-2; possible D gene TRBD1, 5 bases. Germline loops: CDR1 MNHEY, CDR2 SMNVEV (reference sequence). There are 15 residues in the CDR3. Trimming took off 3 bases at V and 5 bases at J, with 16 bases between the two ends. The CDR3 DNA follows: TGTGCCAGCAGTTTTGGCCATCCTCGGGGGTATGGCTACACCTTC. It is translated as CASSFGHPRGYGYTF.

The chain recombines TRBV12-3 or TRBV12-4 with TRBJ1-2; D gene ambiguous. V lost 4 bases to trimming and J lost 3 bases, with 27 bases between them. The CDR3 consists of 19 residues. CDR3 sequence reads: CASSSHFGDLFFGDYGYTF. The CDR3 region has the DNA TGTGCCAGCAGTTCCCACTTTGGGGATTTATTCTTTGGGGACTATGGCTACACCTTC.

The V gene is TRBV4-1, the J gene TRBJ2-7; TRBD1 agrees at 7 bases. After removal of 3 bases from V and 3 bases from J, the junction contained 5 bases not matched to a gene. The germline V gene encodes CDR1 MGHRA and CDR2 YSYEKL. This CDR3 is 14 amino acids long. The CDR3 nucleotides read TGCGCCAGCAGCCACCCGGGACAGCTCTACGAGCAGTACTTC. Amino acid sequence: CASSHPGQLYEQYF.

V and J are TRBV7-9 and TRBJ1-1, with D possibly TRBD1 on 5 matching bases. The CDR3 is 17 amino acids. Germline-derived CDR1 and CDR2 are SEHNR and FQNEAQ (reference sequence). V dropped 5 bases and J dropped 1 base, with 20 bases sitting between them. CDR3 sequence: CASSPSLVKGANTEAFF. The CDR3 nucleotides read TGTGCCAGCAGCCCATCCTTGGTAAAAGGGGCGAACACTGAAGCTTTCTTT.

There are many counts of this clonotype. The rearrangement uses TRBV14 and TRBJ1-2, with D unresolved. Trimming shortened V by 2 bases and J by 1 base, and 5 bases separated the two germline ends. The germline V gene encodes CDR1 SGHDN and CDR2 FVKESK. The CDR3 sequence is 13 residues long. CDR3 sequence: CASSQQVNYGYTF. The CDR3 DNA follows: TGTGCCAGCAGCCAACAGGTTAACTATGGCTACACCTTC.

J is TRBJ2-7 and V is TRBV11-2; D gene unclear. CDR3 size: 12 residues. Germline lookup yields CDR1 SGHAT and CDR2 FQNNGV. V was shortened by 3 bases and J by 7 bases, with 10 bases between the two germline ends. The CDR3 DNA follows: TGTGCCAGCAGCTTCTTCGATGAGGAGCAGTACGTC. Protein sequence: CASSFFDEEQYV.

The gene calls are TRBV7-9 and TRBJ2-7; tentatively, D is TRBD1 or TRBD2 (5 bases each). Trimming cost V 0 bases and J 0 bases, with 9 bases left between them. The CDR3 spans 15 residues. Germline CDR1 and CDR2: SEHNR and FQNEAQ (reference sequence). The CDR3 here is CASSLARGASYEQYF. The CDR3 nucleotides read TGTGCCAGCAGCTTAGCTCGAGGGGCCTCCTACGAGCAGTACTTC.

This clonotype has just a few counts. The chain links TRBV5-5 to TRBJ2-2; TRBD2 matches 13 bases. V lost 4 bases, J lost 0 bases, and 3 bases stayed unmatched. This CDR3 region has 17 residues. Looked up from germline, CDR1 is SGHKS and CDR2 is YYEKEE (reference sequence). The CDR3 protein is CASSIGTSGANTGELFF. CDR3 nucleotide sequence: TGTGCCAGCAGCATAGGGACTAGCGGGGCGAACACCGGGGAGCTGTTTTTT.

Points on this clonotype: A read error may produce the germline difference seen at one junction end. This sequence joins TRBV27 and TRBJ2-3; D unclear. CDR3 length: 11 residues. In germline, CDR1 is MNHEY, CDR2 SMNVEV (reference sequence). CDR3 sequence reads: CANSSPAREYF. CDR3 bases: TGTGCCAACAGTTCACCCGCCCGAGAGTATTTT.

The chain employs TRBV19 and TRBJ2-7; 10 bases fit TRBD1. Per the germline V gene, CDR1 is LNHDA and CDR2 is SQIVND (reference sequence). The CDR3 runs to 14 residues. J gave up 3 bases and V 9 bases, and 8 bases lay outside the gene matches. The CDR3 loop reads CASRGTGDFYEQYF. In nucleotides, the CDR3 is TGTGCCAGCCGGGGGACAGGGGACTTCTACGAGCAGTACTTC.

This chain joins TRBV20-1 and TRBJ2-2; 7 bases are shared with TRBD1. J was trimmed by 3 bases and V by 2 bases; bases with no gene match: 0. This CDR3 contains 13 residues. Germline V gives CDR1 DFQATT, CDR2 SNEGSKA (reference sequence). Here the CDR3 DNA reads TGCAGTGCTAGACAGGGGGACACCGGGGAGCTGTTTTTT. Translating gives CSARQGDTGELFF.

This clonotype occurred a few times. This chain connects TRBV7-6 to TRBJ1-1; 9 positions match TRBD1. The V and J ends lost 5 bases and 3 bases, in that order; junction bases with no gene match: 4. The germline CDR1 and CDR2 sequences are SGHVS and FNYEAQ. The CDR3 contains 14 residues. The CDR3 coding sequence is TGTGCCAGCAGCGCGGGGACAGGGCACACTGAAGCTTTCTTT. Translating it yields CASSAGTGHTEAFF. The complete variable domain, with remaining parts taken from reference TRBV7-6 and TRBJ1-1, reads GAGVSQSPRYKVTKRGQDVALRCDPISGHVSLYWYRQALGQGPEFLTYFNYEAQQDKSGLPNDRFSAERPEGSISTLTIQRTEQRDSAMYRCASSAGTGHTEAFFGQGTRLTVV.

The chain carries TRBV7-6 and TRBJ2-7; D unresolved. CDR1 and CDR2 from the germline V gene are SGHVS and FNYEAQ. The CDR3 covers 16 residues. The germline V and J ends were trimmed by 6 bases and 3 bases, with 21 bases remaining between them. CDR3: CASSLSRSEFYYEQYF. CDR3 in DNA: TGTGCCAGCAGTCTCAGTAGGTCGGAGTTTTACTACGAGCAGTACTTC.

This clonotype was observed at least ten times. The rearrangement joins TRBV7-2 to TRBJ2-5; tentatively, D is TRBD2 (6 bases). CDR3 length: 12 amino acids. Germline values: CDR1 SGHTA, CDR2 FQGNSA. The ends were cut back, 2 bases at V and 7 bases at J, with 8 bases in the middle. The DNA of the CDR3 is TGTGCCAGCAGCTTATCCGGGGGGACCCAGTACTTC. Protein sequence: CASSLSGGTQYF.

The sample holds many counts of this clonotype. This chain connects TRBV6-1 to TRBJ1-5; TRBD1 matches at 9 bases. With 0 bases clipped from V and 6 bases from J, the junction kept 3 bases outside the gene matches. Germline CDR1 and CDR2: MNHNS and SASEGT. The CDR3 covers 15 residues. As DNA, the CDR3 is TGTGCCAGCAGTGAAGCAGGGACAGGGACTCAGCCCCAGCATTTT. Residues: CASSEAGTGTQPQHF.

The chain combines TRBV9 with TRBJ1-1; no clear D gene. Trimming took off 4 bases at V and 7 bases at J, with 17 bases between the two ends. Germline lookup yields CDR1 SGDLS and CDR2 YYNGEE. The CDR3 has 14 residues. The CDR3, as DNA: TGTGCCAGCAGCTATCGACATGAGGGTGGTGAAGCTTTCTTT. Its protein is CASSYRHEGGEAFF.

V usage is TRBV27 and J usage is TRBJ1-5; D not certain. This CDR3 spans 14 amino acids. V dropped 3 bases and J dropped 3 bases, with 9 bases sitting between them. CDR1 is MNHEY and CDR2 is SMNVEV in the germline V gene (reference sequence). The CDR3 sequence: CASSLPGYNQPQHF. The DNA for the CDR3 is TGTGCCAGCAGTTTGCCAGGCTACAATCAGCCCCAGCATTTT.

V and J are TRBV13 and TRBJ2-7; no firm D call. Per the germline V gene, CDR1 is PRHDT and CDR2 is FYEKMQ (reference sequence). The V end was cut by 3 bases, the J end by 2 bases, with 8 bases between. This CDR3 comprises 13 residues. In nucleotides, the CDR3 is TGTGCCAGCAGCTTCAGCCAGCCCTACGAGCAGTACTTC. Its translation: CASSFSQPYEQYF.